Below, 19 T cell receptor beta chains from the same sample are listed, as sequenced in a study of early T cells in non-severe SARS-CoV-2 infection. TCRdb re-called the 5' RACE reads through MiXCR, storing one row per CDR3 protein. The sample has over 85,000 distinct CDR3 sequences, approximately 15% seen once. Sequencing was done on a sample of whole blood. The receptor source for this set is an adult who was a healthcare worker with PCR-confirmed SARS-CoV-2 infection or an uninfected control (not recorded which).

The chain links TRBV29-1 to TRBJ2-7; D call uncertain. Germline CDR1 is SQVTM and CDR2 is ANQGSEA. V was shortened by 0 bases and J by 2 bases, with 11 bases between the two germline ends. The CDR3 is 14 amino acids. CDR3 bases: TGCAGCGTTGAAGATCAAGAACCACCCTACGAGCAGTACTTC. Encoded protein: CSVEDQEPPYEQYF.

This clonotype was counted a few times. The rearrangement links TRBV7-8 to TRBJ2-3; TRBD1 matches at 8 bases. After removal of 5 bases from V and 3 bases from J, the junction contained 10 bases not matched to a gene. The CDR3 runs 16 residues. Germline V gene lookup returns CDR1 SGHVS and CDR2 FQNEAQ. CDR3 sequence reads: CASSPPPGGGTDTQYF. CDR3 sequence (DNA): TGTGCCAGCAGCCCCCCCCCAGGGGGCGGGACAGATACGCAGTATTTT.

The rearrangement uses TRBV27 and TRBJ2-7; 7 bases match TRBD1. The CDR3 length is 14 residues. The V gene end was trimmed by 2 bases and the J gene end by 5 bases; junction bases not matched to a gene: 6. Germline CDR1 MNHEY, CDR2 SMNVEV (reference sequence). The CDR3, as DNA: TGTGCCAGCAGTTTAGACAGGGAAGATGACGAGCAGTACTTC. Its translation: CASSLDREDDEQYF.

The chain joins TRBV30 to TRBJ2-1; perhaps TRBD2 as D (5 bases). Germline loops: CDR1 GTSNPN, CDR2 SVGIG (reference sequence). There are 14 residues in the CDR3. This chain's CDR3 is CAQADGVRYNEQFF. CDR3 nucleotides: TGTGCTCAGGCGGACGGGGTTAGATACAATGAGCAGTTCTTC.

This clonotype showed up just a few times. V gene TRBV7-9 combines with J gene TRBJ2-7; 11 bases line up with TRBD1. With V trimmed by 5 bases and J by 6 bases, 0 bases remained unmatched. The CDR3 is made up of 12 amino acids. The V gene's germline CDR1 is SEHNR and CDR2 FQNEAQ (reference sequence). This CDR3 is CASSGTGGEQYF. CDR3 nucleotides: TGTGCCAGCAGCGGGACAGGGGGCGAGCAGTACTTC.

The rearrangement links TRBV6-2 or TRBV6-3 to TRBJ1-5, with a weak D call TRBD1 (5 bases). V was trimmed by 4 bases and J by 3 bases, leaving 10 bases between them. This CDR3 has 14 residues. Germline V CDR1 and CDR2: MNHEY, SVGEGT. CDR3 sequence (DNA): TGTGCCAGCAGTTCCGACAGCCTCAATCAGCCCCAGCATTTT. It yields the protein CASSSDSLNQPQHF.

In this sample, this clonotype turned up many times. The rearrangement joins TRBV7-2 to TRBJ1-2; TRBD1 might be the D (5 bases). V shed 4 bases and J shed 4 bases, with 13 bases lying between them. The CDR3 runs 14 residues. Germline values: CDR1 SGHTA, CDR2 FQGNSA. CDR3 protein: CASSSDRGPYGYTF. DNA of the CDR3: TGTGCCAGCAGCTCAGACAGAGGACCCTATGGCTACACCTTC.

Only a few counts were recorded for this clonotype. V is TRBV20-1 and J is TRBJ1-2; D perhaps matches TRBD1 (5 bases). The CDR3 extends over 14 amino acids. Germline lookup yields CDR1 DFQATT and CDR2 SNEGSKA (reference sequence). With 4 bases removed from V and 3 bases from J, the gap between germline ends came to 15 bases. For the CDR3, the DNA is TGCAGTGCTAACTTGGGCGGGGCGGACTATGGCTACACCTTC. Translated, it gives CSANLGGADYGYTF.

V usage is TRBV20-1 and J usage is TRBJ2-7, with a tentative D call TRBD2 (5 bases). The ends were cut back, 6 bases at V and 0 bases at J, with 9 bases in the middle. From germline, CDR1 is DFQATT and CDR2 SNEGSKA (reference sequence). This CDR3 spans 12 amino acids. The CDR3 DNA follows: TGCAGTGCATCCGGGAACTCCTACGAGCAGTACTTC. It yields the protein CSASGNSYEQYF.

This clonotype came up a few times. The V call is TRBV29-1, the J call TRBJ2-7, with D possibly being TRBD1 (6 bases). Trimming took 7 bases from V and 3 from J, leaving 16 bases between them. CDR3 length equals 13 residues. Germline CDR1 is SQVTM and CDR2 is ANQGSEA. The CDR3 here is CSASPGHYYEQYF. CDR3 nucleotide sequence: TGCAGCGCGAGCCCGGGACACTACTACGAGCAGTACTTC.

This clonotype has a handful of counts. The J gene is TRBJ2-1, the V gene TRBV28; TRBD2 matches 8 bases. Unmatched junction bases numbered 6, after V lost 5 bases and J lost 3 bases. Looked up from germline, CDR1 is MDHEN and CDR2 is SYDVKM. The CDR3 covers 15 residues. The chain's CDR3 is CASSPSGSYYNEQFF. In nucleotides, the CDR3 is TGTGCCAGCAGTCCCAGCGGGAGTTACTACAATGAGCAGTTCTTC.

The rearrangement joins TRBV6-6 to TRBJ1-5; 7 bases fit TRBD1. Trimming removed 5 bases from V and 10 bases from J; junction bases left unmatched: 17. The germline V gene encodes CDR1 MNHNY and CDR2 SVGAGI (reference sequence). CDR3 length: 16 amino acids. CDR3 protein: CASSPNARQGLKPQHF. For the CDR3, the DNA is TGTGCCAGCAGTCCCAACGCCCGACAGGGTTTAAAACCCCAGCATTTT.

The genes are TRBV20-1 and TRBJ2-3, with TRBD2 matching over 10 bases. CDR1 is DFQATT, CDR2 SNEGSKA, per germline (reference sequence). There are 15 residues in the CDR3. The trim removed 5 bases at V and 3 bases at J, leaving 8 bases unmatched. CDR3 amino acids: CSALTSGLPTDTQYF. The CDR3 nucleotides read TGCAGTGCTTTGACTAGCGGGTTACCTACAGATACGCAGTATTTT.

CDR3 region: CASSYLDTTGVDNSPLHF. The CDR3 coding sequence is TGTGCCAGCAGTTACCTCGATACGACAGGGGTAGATAATTCACCCCTCCACTTT. The chain has TRBV6-5 and TRBJ1-6, with 8 bases aligning to TRBD1. V lost 2 bases, J lost 5 bases, and 11 bases stayed unmatched. From germline, CDR1 is MNHEY and CDR2 SVGAGI. The CDR3 consists of 18 residues.

This clonotype has a handful of counts. The V gene is TRBV28, the J gene TRBJ1-5, with 7 bases lining up with TRBD1. This CDR3 contains 14 residues. CDR1 MDHEN and CDR2 SYDVKM come from the germline V gene. Germline trimming cut 6 bases from V and 6 bases from J; bases unmatched to any gene: 8. The CDR3: CASRPTGSRQPQHF. The CDR3 DNA reads as TGTGCCAGCAGGCCGACAGGGTCGCGTCAGCCCCAGCATTTT.

The table lists this clonotype with many counts. V gene TRBV7-9 combines with J gene TRBJ2-7; 13 bases line up with TRBD2. Germline values: CDR1 SEHNR, CDR2 FQNEAQ (reference sequence). Germline trimming cut 4 bases from V and 2 bases from J; bases unmatched to any gene: 2. This CDR3 comprises 15 residues. This chain's CDR3 is CASSYGTSGAYEQYF. CDR3 sequence (DNA): TGTGCCAGCAGCTACGGGACTAGCGGGGCCTACGAGCAGTACTTC.

This chain links TRBV20-1 with TRBJ2-1; D is possibly TRBD2 (5 bases). Germline V CDR1 and CDR2: DFQATT, SNEGSKA (reference sequence). CDR3 length: 15 amino acids. V lost 1 base to trimming and J lost 7 bases, with 17 bases between them. The CDR3 region is CSARVLARLANEQFF. CDR3 coding DNA: TGCAGTGCTAGAGTCCTAGCAAGGCTAGCTAATGAGCAGTTCTTC.

This sequence joins TRBV28 and TRBJ1-5; D call uncertain. Trimming pared 6 bases from V and 5 bases from J, leaving 11 bases between. Germline V gene sequence: CDR1 MDHEN, CDR2 SYDVKM. The CDR3 totals 13 residues. As DNA, the CDR3 is TGTGCCAGCAGAATACAGATGGATCAGCCCCAGCATTTT. This translates into CASRIQMDQPQHF.

This clonotype was observed at least ten times. V is TRBV20-1 and J is TRBJ2-1; 8 bases are a match to TRBD2. CDR1 and CDR2 (germline): DFQATT, SNEGSKA (reference sequence). J was trimmed by 0 bases and V by 7 bases; bases with no gene match: 8. The CDR3 totals 15 residues. CDR3 sequence: CSVSGGFSSYNEQFF. CDR3 sequence (DNA): TGCAGTGTGAGCGGGGGCTTTAGCTCCTACAATGAGCAGTTCTTC.